Listed below are T cell receptor beta chains from one sample, sequenced in a study of T-cell reconstitution after alpha-beta-depleted transplantation in children. TCRdb analysed the PCR reads with MiXCR anew, one entry per CDR3 protein. The repertoire holds 300,000 to 400,000 distinct CDR3 sequences, 15% to 20% seen once, with roughly two fifths in the top ten. The material was PBMCs, mostly from graft donor cells, obtained 360 days after TCRalphabeta/CD19-depleted stem cell transplant. The receptors stem from a male patient aged 2-15 years who had a stem cell transplant for acute lymphoblastic leukemia, so the T cells may come from the graft donor. The conserved cysteine and the conserved F or W are not part of the CDR3 here.

J,V,CDR3
TRBJ1-1,TRBV2,ATPEAF
TRBJ2-1,TRBV7-2,ASSHFSYSYNEQF
TRBJ2-7,TRBV21-1,ASSKAPGPTYEQY
TRBJ2-1,TRBV12-3/TRBV12-4,ASSLALGLAGQGSYNEQF
TRBJ2-6,TRBV6-2/TRBV6-3,ASSYAFGHDSGANVLT
TRBJ2-1,TRBV7-2,ASSFLGRNEQF
TRBJ1-4,TRBV27,ASSLFGQDNEKLF
TRBJ2-1,TRBV4-1,ASSQDPTNRPHNEQF
TRBJ2-7,TRBV18,ATTGTPYEQY
TRBJ2-7,TRBV29-1,SVRTSGRNGNEQY
TRBJ2-1,TRBV6-5,ASSYSGTGKNEQF
TRBJ2-2,TRBV9,ASSYNRNTGELF
TRBJ2-1,TRBV2,ASSPSLGLTF
TRBJ2-2,TRBV6-2/TRBV6-3,ASSYYLADTGELF
TRBJ2-7,TRBV27,ASSPEREGRSYEQY
TRBJ2-7,TRBV12-3/TRBV12-4,ASTPSRYIRSYEQY
TRBJ2-4,TRBV28,ASRSREYWAGNIQY
TRBJ2-5,TRBV19,ASSPTGDGLRETQY
TRBJ2-2,TRBV3-1,ASKPLLPTGRTGELF
TRBJ2-7,TRBV6-1,ASTPVPGRPFYEQY
TRBJ2-1,TRBV4-1,ASSQGRGIGLAGVRSNEQF
TRBJ2-1,TRBV12-3/TRBV12-4,ASSLSGRDNEQF
TRBJ2-7,TRBV29-1,SVEDAYEQY
TRBJ2-3,TRBV20-1,SASRDADTQY
TRBJ2-2,TRBV30,AWSDSAGELF
TRBJ1-5,TRBV7-9,ASQGPNQPQH
TRBJ2-3,TRBV5-1,ASSGGGRDSGLAGGLDTQY
TRBJ1-6,TRBV10-3,AISESTGNNSPLH
TRBJ2-2,TRBV19,ASSIGLVTTGELF
TRBJ1-5,TRBV20-1,SASETGFDNQPQH
TRBJ2-1,TRBV5-1,ASSFGGGAYNEQF